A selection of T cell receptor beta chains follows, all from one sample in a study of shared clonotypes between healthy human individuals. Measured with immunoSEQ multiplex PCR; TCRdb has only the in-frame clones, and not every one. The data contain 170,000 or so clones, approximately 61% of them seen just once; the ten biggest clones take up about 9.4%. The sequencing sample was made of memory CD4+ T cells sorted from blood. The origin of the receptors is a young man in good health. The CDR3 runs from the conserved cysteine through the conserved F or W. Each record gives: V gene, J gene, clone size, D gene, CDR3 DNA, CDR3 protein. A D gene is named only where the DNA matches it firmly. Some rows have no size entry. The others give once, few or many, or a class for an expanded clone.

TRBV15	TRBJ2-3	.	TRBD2	TGTGCCACCAGCATACATCCTAGCGGGAATACTCGCACAGATACGCAGTATTTT	CATSIHPSGNTRTDTQYF
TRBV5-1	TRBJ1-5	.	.	TGCGCCAGCAGCATTTCAGATCAGGGTCAGCCCCAGCATTTT	CASSISDQGQPQHF
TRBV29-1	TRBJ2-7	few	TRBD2	TGCAGCGTTGATATTAGCGGGCGATGGAACGAGCAGTACTTC	CSVDISGRWNEQYF
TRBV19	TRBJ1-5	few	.	TGTGCCAGTAGTAAAGGCAGGTCGAACAATCAGCCCCAGCATTTT	CASSKGRSNNQPQHF
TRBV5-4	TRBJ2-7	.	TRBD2	TGTGCCAGCAGCTCCGGGACTCGGGGGGACTACGAGCAGTACTTC	CASSSGTRGDYEQYF
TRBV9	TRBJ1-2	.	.	TGTGCCAGCAGCGTAGGGTCCCTAACCTCCTATGGCTACACCTTC	CASSVGSLTSYGYTF
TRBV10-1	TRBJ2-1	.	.	TGCGCCAGCAGTCCCCGAGTAGCGGATAACAATGAGCAGTTCTTC	CASSPRVADNNEQFF
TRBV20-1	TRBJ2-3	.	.	TGCAGTGCTATTGTAGATACGCAGTATTTT	CSAIVDTQYF
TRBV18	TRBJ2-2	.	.	TGTGCCAGCTCACCACGGAACAGCGGGGAGCTGTTTTTT	CASSPRNSGELFF
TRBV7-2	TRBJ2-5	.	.	TGTGCCAGCAGCCGGTGGGGAGCAGAAGAGACCCAGTACTTC	CASSRWGAEETQYF
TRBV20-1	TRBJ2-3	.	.	TGCAGTCCTAGGGGACTTGATACGCAGTATTTT	CSPRGLDTQYF
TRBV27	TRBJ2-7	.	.	TGTGCCAGCAGTTTAGCCGGGACCGACTACGAGCAGTACTTC	CASSLAGTDYEQYF
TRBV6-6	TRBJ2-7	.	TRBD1	TGTGCCAGCAGTTACTCCGGGACAGGGACGTACGAGCAGTACTTC	CASSYSGTGTYEQYF
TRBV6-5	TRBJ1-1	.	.	TGTGCCAGCAGTAAAAGGGATAGAGCTTTCTTT	CASSKRDRAFF
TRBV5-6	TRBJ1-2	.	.	TGTGCCAGCAGCTTGGCCGACAGGCCCTTTTACACCTTC	CASSLADRPFYTF
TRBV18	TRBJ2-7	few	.	TGTGCCAGCTCACCTGAGGGGGGCAAGTACGAGCAGTACTTC	CASSPEGGKYEQYF
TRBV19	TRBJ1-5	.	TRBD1	TGTGCCAGTAGTACCTCACAGGGGAGGCAGCCCCAGCATTTT	CASSTSQGRQPQHF
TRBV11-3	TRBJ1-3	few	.	TGTGCCAGCAGCTTAGTTTCAGGGGACACCATATATTTT	CASSLVSGDTIYF
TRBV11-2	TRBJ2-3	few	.	TGTGCCAGCAGCCAACTGTCCCCGGGCACAGATACGCAGTATTTT	CASSQLSPGTDTQYF
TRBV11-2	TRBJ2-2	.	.	TGTGCCAGCAGCGCCGTAGCCGGAGCCGGGGAGCTGTTTTTT	CASSAVAGAGELFF
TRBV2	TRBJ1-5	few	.	TGTGCCAGCAGTGGGGACATTCAGCCCCAGCATTTT	CASSGDIQPQHF
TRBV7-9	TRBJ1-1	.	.	TGTGCCAGCAGCTTAGGGACAGCTAACACTGAAGCTTTCTTT	CASSLGTANTEAFF
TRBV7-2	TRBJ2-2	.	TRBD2	TGTGCCAGCAGCCCATGGGGGACTAGTACTGCCGGGGAGCTGTTTTTT	CASSPWGTSTAGELFF
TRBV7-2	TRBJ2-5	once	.	TGTGCCAGCAGCTTAGTAATGGGGGAGACCCAGTACTTC	CASSLVMGETQYF
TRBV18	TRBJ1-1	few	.	TGTGCCAGCTCACCAAGCAGGGAGGATGAAGCTTTCTTT	CASSPSREDEAFF
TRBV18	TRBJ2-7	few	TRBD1	TGTGCCAGCTCGATACAGGGGGCGCGGAACGAGCAGTACTTC	CASSIQGARNEQYF